One and the same sample provided the 8 T cell receptor beta chains below, sequenced in a study of T cells in Graves' hyperthyroidism and ophthalmopathy. Regions amplified from RNA transcripts were the TCR beta CDR3 regions. First-round RT-PCR of the TCR CDR3 relied on the HTBI primer set. Using its own MiXCR run on the multiplex PCR reads, TCRdb lists one record per CDR3 protein. The sample lists under 800,000 distinct CDR3 sequences; 11% to 15% were seen once. Sample: blood. These receptors all stem from a young woman with Graves' hyperthyroidism.

A word on this clonotype: An end of the junction does not agree with germline; a read error may underlie this. The V and J genes are TRBV2 and TRBJ1-1; weak D call: TRBD1 (5 bases). There are 14 residues in the CDR3. Germline assignment: CDR1 SNHLY and CDR2 FYNNEI. The CDR3 protein is CASSLRQTNAEAFF. CDR3 nucleotides: TGTGCCAGCAGTCTTCGACAGACGAACGCTGAAGCTTTCTTT.

This clonotype was seen ten or more times. The chain links TRBV3-1 to TRBJ2-7, with no clear D. The V gene's germline CDR1 is LGHDT and CDR2 YNNKEL (reference sequence). The CDR3 spans 12 residues. V shed 4 bases and J shed 5 bases, with 9 bases lying between them. CDR3 nucleotide sequence: TGTGCCAGCAGCCGGATGGCTCACGAGCAGTACTTC. Translating it yields CASSRMAHEQYF.

This clonotype appeared many times. This rearrangement joins TRBV7-2 to TRBJ2-2; 9 bases match TRBD2. The V and J ends lost 6 bases and 5 bases, in that order; junction bases with no gene match: 10. In germline, CDR1 is SGHTA, CDR2 FQGNSA. CDR3 size: 16 residues. The CDR3 DNA reads TGTGCCAGCAGTCGAAATAGCGGGAGAGGGACCGGGGAGCTGTTTTTT. Protein sequence: CASSRNSGRGTGELFF. The complete variable domain, with remaining parts taken from reference TRBV7-2 and TRBJ2-2, reads GAGVSQSPSNKVTEKGKDVELRCDPISGHTALYWYRQSLGQGLEFLIYFQGNSAPDKSGLPSDRFSAERTGGSVSTLTIQRTQQEDSAVYLCASSRNSGRGTGELFFGEGSRLTVL.

This clonotype was detected ten times or more. The V gene is TRBV7-2, the J gene TRBJ2-1, with D unresolved. The V end lost 5 bases, the J end lost 12 bases, and 14 bases lay between the germline ends. The CDR3 is 12 residues long. CDR1 is SGHTA and CDR2 is FQGNSA in the germline V gene. The CDR3 is CASSAGPWVQFF. DNA for the CDR3: TGTGCCAGCAGCGCCGGGCCCTGGGTGCAGTTCTTC.

This clonotype was detected ten times or more. The V and J genes are TRBV30 and TRBJ1-2; D is ambiguous. Trimming pared 8 bases from V and 2 bases from J, leaving 15 bases between. The CDR3 is made up of 13 amino acids. The germline V gene encodes CDR1 GTSNPN and CDR2 SVGIG (reference sequence). The CDR3: CARTENFNYGYTF. CDR3 nucleotides: TGTGCCCGCACGGAGAATTTCAACTATGGCTACACCTTC.

This clonotype appeared many times. The CDR3 DNA sequence: TGTGCCAGCAGCGCCGGGACAGTTAATGAGCAGTTCTTC. Amino acids: CASSAGTVNEQFF. The gene calls are TRBV2 and TRBJ2-1, with 7 bases that match TRBD1. The CDR3 loop spans 13 amino acids. The junction had 6 bases not matched to a gene; V was cut back by 6 bases and J by 7 bases. Germline V lookup: CDR1 SNHLY, CDR2 FYNNEI.

This clonotype was detected many times. This chain uses TRBV4-1 with TRBJ2-3; D unresolved. The V gene lost 6 bases and the J gene lost 1 base, with 11 bases spanning the gap. The germline gives CDR1 MGHRA, CDR2 YSYEKL. The CDR3 spans 14 residues. The CDR3 coding sequence is TGCGCCAGCAGGGAAGCAGGCGGCACAGATACGCAGTATTTT. This sequence encodes CASREAGGTDTQYF.

Ten or more counts support this clonotype. This rearrangement joins TRBV20-1 to TRBJ2-1, with D perhaps TRBD2 (6 bases). Germline CDR1 reads DFQATT; CDR2 reads SNEGSKA (reference sequence). CDR3 size: 15 residues. V was shortened by 1 base and J by 0 bases, with 10 bases between the two germline ends. CDR3 sequence (DNA): TGCAGTGCTAGAGGGTTAGCGGCCTCCTACAATGAGCAGTTCTTC. Its protein product is CSARGLAASYNEQFF.